This T cell receptor beta chain is drawn from a study of cytomegalovirus exposure and HLA in healthy donors. Study observations and caveats: Researchers had no immune exposure information except CMV serostatus available. Specificity of a few CMV-associated chains for CMV antigens was verified in vitro.

A multiplex PCR was run with 60 Vbeta primers and 13 Jbeta primers. Generated by immunoSEQ multiplex PCR, the TCRdb table keeps only in-frame clones and is missing some. The repertoire holds 95,000 or so clones, with 77% as singletons. Of note for this clone: Its specificity is not known. This specimen includes other DNA sequences encoding the same CDR3.

Trimming took 0 bases from V and 4 from J, leaving 11 bases between them. CDR3 length equals 14 residues. Germline V gene data show CDR1 as SGHRS and CDR2 as YFSETQ. This receptor was obtained from a woman between 40 and 50 years old in good health and CMV-seronegative. The chain has TRBV5-1 and TRBJ2-7; D unclear. The material sequenced was PBMCs. This CDR3 reads CASSLVGDSYEQYF. The DNA for the CDR3 is TGCGCCAGCAGCTTGGTCGGTGATTCGTACGAGCAGTACTTC.